A selection of T cell receptor beta chains follows, all from one sample in a study of blood T cells in healthy people across ages. TCRdb reprocessed the 5' RACE reads via MiXCR and lists one record per CDR3 protein. The sample records approximately 800,000 distinct CDR3 sequences, roughly 24% being singletons. These same data were also listed under a study on T cells of mothers and their children.

What was sequenced was blood. These receptors all stem from a boy aged 5-17 years in good health. Both conserved end residues are part of each CDR3. The D gene is left open where the match is weak. Only part of the rows carry a size: once, few, many, or a class if the clone is expanded.

J gene: TRBJ2-7
clone size: few
D gene: .
V gene: TRBV3-1
CDR3 protein: CASSQERLLSGEQYF
CDR3 DNA: TGTGCCAGCAGCCAAGAACGGCTACTTTCGGGAGAGCAGTACTTC

J gene: TRBJ1-5
clone size: .
D gene: .
V gene: TRBV27
CDR3 protein: CASSLSWSNQPQHF
CDR3 DNA: TGTGCCAGCAGTTTATCATGGAGCAATCAGCCCCAGCATTTT

J gene: TRBJ1-1
clone size: .
D gene: .
V gene: TRBV18
CDR3 protein: CASSPVGVHEAFF
CDR3 DNA: TGTGCCAGCTCACCAGTGGGGGTTCATGAAGCTTTCTTT

J gene: TRBJ2-1
clone size: few
D gene: .
V gene: TRBV24-1
CDR3 protein: CATSELRGSYNEQFF
CDR3 DNA: TGTGCCACCAGTGAGTTAAGGGGCTCCTACAATGAGCAGTTCTTC

J gene: TRBJ2-5
clone size: .
D gene: TRBD2
V gene: TRBV28
CDR3 protein: CASSSGGVEETQYF
CDR3 DNA: TGTGCCAGCAGCTCCGGGGGGGTCGAAGAGACCCAGTACTTC

J gene: TRBJ2-7
clone size: few
D gene: .
V gene: TRBV12-3/TRBV12-4
CDR3 protein: CASSPLGGQQYF
CDR3 DNA: TGTGCCAGCAGCCCCTTGGGGGGGCAGCAGTACTTC

J gene: TRBJ1-2
clone size: few
D gene: .
V gene: TRBV27
CDR3 protein: CASSNWDAAGALDGYTF
CDR3 DNA: TGTGCCAGCAGTAACTGGGATGCGGCAGGGGCCTTGGATGGCTACACCTTC

J gene: TRBJ2-3
clone size: .
D gene: .
V gene: TRBV7-2
CDR3 protein: CASSLKHGAADTQYF
CDR3 DNA: TGTGCCAGCAGCCTAAAGCACGGGGCCGCAGATACGCAGTATTTT

J gene: TRBJ1-4
clone size: .
D gene: .
V gene: TRBV20-1
CDR3 protein: CSASPLKGANEKLFF
CDR3 DNA: TGCAGTGCTAGCCCCCTTAAGGGGGCTAATGAAAAACTGTTTTTT

J gene: TRBJ1-1
clone size: .
D gene: .
V gene: TRBV30
CDR3 protein: CAWKVGLNTEAFF
CDR3 DNA: TGTGCCTGGAAGGTAGGGCTGAACACTGAAGCTTTCTTT

J gene: TRBJ2-3
clone size: .
D gene: TRBD2
V gene: TRBV29-1
CDR3 protein: CSVGGGGLAGDTQYF
CDR3 DNA: TGCAGCGTTGGAGGCGGAGGACTAGCAGGGGATACGCAGTATTTT

J gene: TRBJ2-5
clone size: few
D gene: .
V gene: TRBV10-3
CDR3 protein: CAINRDWEETQYF
CDR3 DNA: TGTGCCATCAACCGGGACTGGGAAGAGACCCAGTACTTC

J gene: TRBJ1-5
clone size: few
D gene: .
V gene: TRBV30
CDR3 protein: CAWNTGFVGQPQHF
CDR3 DNA: TGTGCCTGGAATACAGGATTTGTAGGTCAGCCCCAGCATTTT

J gene: TRBJ2-5
clone size: few
D gene: TRBD1
V gene: TRBV20-1
CDR3 protein: CSAKTNGQGQETQYF
CDR3 DNA: TGCAGTGCTAAAACCAATGGACAGGGACAAGAGACCCAGTACTTC

J gene: TRBJ2-1
clone size: .
D gene: TRBD2
V gene: TRBV29-1
CDR3 protein: CSVDPLAGVIEQFF
CDR3 DNA: TGCAGCGTTGACCCTCTAGCGGGGGTAATTGAGCAGTTCTTC

J gene: TRBJ1-1
clone size: few
D gene: .
V gene: TRBV7-9
CDR3 protein: CASTNQGPNTEAFF
CDR3 DNA: TGTGCCAGCACCAATCAAGGCCCGAACACTGAAGCTTTCTTT

J gene: TRBJ2-7
clone size: .
D gene: TRBD1
V gene: TRBV29-1
CDR3 protein: CSVEGGQGYEQYF
CDR3 DNA: TGCAGCGTTGAGGGCGGACAGGGCTACGAGCAGTACTTC

J gene: TRBJ1-1
clone size: few
D gene: .
V gene: TRBV10-3
CDR3 protein: CAIRRLNTEAFF
CDR3 DNA: TGTGCCATCAGGCGGCTGAACACTGAAGCTTTCTTT

J gene: TRBJ2-1
clone size: few
D gene: TRBD2
V gene: TRBV27
CDR3 protein: CASSLWGGDNEQFF
CDR3 DNA: TGTGCCAGCAGTTTATGGGGGGGAGACAATGAGCAGTTCTTC

J gene: TRBJ2-3
clone size: .
D gene: .
V gene: TRBV5-6
CDR3 protein: CASSYGQRTDTQYF
CDR3 DNA: TGTGCCAGCAGCTATGGACAGCGCACAGATACGCAGTATTTT

J gene: TRBJ2-5
clone size: .
D gene: TRBD1
V gene: TRBV19
CDR3 protein: CASSITGGKRETQYF
CDR3 DNA: TGTGCCAGTAGTATAACAGGGGGCAAGAGGGAGACCCAGTACTTC

J gene: TRBJ2-3
clone size: .
D gene: TRBD2
V gene: TRBV24-1
CDR3 protein: CATQTSGGGDTQYF
CDR3 DNA: TGTGCCACTCAGACTAGCGGGGGGGGAGATACGCAGTATTTT

J gene: TRBJ2-3
clone size: few
D gene: .
V gene: TRBV11-2
CDR3 protein: CASSLVGGRTDTQYF
CDR3 DNA: TGTGCCAGCAGCTTAGTTGGGGGCCGCACAGATACGCAGTATTTT